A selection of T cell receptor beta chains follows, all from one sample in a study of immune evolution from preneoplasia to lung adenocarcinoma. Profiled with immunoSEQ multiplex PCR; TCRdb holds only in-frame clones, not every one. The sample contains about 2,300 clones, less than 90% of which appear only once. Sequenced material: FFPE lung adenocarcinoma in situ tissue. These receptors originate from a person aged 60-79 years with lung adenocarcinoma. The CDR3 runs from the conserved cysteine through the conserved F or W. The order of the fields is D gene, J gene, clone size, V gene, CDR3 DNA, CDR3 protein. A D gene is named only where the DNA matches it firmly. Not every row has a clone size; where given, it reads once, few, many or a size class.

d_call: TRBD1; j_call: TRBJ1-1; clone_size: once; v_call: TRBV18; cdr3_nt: TGTGCCAGCTCGCCCGGTCCAGGGGGCACTGAAGCTTTCTTT; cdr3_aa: CASSPGPGGTEAFF
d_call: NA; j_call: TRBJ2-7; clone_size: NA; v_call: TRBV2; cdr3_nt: TGTGCCAGCACAAGGACAGCATACGAGCAGTACTTC; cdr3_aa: CASTRTAYEQYF
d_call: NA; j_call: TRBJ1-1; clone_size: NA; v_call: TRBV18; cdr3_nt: TGTGCCAGCTCACCAGGACAGCGAGGGACTGAAGCTTTCTTT; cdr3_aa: CASSPGQRGTEAFF
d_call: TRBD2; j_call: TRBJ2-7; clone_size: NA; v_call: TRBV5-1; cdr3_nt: TGCGCCAGCAGCGCCAACCCCACTACAGCGGGGGGCAGGTACGAGCAGTACTTC; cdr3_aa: CASSANPTTAGGRYEQYF
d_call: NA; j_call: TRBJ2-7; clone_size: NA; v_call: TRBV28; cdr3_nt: TGTGCCAGCAGTTTCTCCCTACAGGGTGGATCCTACGAGCAGTACTTC; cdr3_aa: CASSFSLQGGSYEQYF
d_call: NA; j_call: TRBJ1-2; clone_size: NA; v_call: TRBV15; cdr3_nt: TGTGCCACCAGCAGAGATTTTAACGCAGGGGCTAACTATGGCTACACCTTC; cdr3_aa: CATSRDFNAGANYGYTF
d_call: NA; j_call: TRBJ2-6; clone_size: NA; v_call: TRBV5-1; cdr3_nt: TGCGCCAGCAGCTTCTTCGGGACTCAGACTGGGGCCAACGTCCTGACTTTC; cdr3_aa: CASSFFGTQTGANVLTF
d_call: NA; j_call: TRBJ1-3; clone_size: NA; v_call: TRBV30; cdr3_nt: TGTGCCTGGAGGGGGGCAGGGATTTCTGGAAACACCATATATTTT; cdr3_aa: CAWRGAGISGNTIYF
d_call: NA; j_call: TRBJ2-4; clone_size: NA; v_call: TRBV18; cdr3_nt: TGTGCCAGCTCCCTCAGTCCGAAGACTGGAGCAACCAAAAACATTCAGTACTTC; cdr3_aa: CASSLSPKTGATKNIQYF
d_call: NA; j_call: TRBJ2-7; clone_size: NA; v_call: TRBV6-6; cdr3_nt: TGTGCCAGCAGTTACGATAGTATCTACGAGCAGTACTTC; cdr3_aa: CASSYDSIYEQYF
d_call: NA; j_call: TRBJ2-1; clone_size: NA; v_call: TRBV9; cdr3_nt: TGTGCCAGCAGCGTAGAGAGTAGTGGCGCGTACAATGAGCAGTTCTTC; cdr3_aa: CASSVESSGAYNEQFF
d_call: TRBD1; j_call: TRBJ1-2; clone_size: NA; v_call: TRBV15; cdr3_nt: TGTGCCACCAGCAGAGACGGGACAGGCGGCGGCTACACCTTC; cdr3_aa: CATSRDGTGGGYTF
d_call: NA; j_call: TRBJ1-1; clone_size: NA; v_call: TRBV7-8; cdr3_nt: TGTGCCAGCAGTCTTGTCGAGAAGTTTAGCACTGAAGCTTTCTTT; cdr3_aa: CASSLVEKFSTEAFF
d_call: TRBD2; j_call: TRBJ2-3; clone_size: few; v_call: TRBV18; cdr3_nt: TGTGCCAGCTCACCTCTGGGACTAGCGGGCACAGATACGCAGTATTTT; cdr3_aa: CASSPLGLAGTDTQYF
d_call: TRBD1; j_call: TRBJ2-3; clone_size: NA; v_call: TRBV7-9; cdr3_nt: TGTGCCAGCAGCTTACAAGGGGGCGGAGATACGCAGTATTTT; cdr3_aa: CASSLQGGGDTQYF
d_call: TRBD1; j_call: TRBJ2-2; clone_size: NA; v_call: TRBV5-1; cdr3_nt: TGCGCCAGCAGCTTGGGGGACAGGGGATCCGGGGAGCTGTTTTTT; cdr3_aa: CASSLGDRGSGELFF
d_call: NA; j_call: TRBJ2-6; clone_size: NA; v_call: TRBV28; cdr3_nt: TGTGCCAGCAGACTACTTCAGTCTGGGGCCAACGTCCTGACTTTC; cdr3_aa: CASRLLQSGANVLTF
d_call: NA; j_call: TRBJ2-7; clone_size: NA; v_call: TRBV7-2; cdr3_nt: TGTGTCAGCAGCCCGGGGGGCCTACTCTGGTACGAGCAGTACTTC; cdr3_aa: CVSSPGGLLWYEQYF
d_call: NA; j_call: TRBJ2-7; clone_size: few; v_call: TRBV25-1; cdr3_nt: TGTGCCAGCAGTGAACTCTACAGGGACGAGCAGTACTTC; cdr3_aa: CASSELYRDEQYF
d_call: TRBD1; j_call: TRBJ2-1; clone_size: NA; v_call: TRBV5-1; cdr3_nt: TGCGCCAGCAGCTCTTGGGGACAGGGTTTGAGGGACAATGAGCAGTTCTTC; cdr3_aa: CASSSWGQGLRDNEQFF
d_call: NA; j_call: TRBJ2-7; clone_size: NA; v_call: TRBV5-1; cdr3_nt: TGCGCCAGCAGCTGGACGAGCGGCTACGAGCAGTACTTC; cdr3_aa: CASSWTSGYEQYF
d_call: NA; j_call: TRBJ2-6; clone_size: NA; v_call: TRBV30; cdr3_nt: TGTGCCTGGAGTGTTGGGACAACTGGGGCCAACGTCCTGACTTTC; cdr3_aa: CAWSVGTTGANVLTF
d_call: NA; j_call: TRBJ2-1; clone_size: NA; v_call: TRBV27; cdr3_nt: TGTGCCAGCAGTTCCGACAGGACATACAATGAGCAGTTCTTC; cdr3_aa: CASSSDRTYNEQFF
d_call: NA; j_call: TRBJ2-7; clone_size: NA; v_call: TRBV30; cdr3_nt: TGTGCCTGGAGCAGGGAATCCTACGAGCAGTACTTC; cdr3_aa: CAWSRESYEQYF
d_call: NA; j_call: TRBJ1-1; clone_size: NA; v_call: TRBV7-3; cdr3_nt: TGTGCCAGCAGCCTAGGGACGGCGACTGAAGCTTTCTTT; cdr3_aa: CASSLGTATEAFF
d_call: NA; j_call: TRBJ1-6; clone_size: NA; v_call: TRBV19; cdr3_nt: TGTGCCAGTAGCCAACAGAATAATTCACCCCTCCACTTT; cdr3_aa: CASSQQNNSPLHF
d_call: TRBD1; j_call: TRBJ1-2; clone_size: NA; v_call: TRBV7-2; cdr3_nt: TGTGCCAGCAGCTTAGGTACAGGGGGCGCGCGAGGCTACACCTTC; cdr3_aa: CASSLGTGGARGYTF
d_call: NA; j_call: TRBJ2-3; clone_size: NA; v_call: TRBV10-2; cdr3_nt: TGCGCCAGCAGTGGGGGGGCCTATGGTACGCAGTATTTT; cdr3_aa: CASSGGAYGTQYF
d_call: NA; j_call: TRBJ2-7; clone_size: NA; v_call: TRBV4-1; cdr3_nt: TGCGCCAGCAGCCAAGCGTACGGCCCCTACGAGCAGTACTTC; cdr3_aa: CASSQAYGPYEQYF
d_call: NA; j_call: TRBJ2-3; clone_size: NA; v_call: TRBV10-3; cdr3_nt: TGTGCCGCCGCGGGTGGGGGTAGCGCACTAAGCACAGATACGCAGTATTTT; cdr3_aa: CAAAGGGSALSTDTQYF
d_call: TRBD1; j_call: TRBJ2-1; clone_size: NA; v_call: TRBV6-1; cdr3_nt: TGTGCCAGCACTCCAGGGGGCTCCTACAATGAGCAGTTCTTC; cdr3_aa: CASTPGGSYNEQFF
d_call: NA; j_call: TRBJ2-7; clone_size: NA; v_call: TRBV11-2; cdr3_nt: TGTGCCAGCAGCAAAAACTCGGACGGGAGCTCCTACGAGCAGTACTTC; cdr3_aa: CASSKNSDGSSYEQYF
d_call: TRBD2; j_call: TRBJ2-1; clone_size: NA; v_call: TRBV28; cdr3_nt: TGTGCCAGCAGTTCCTACAGGACTAGCGGCTACAATGAGCAGTTCTTC; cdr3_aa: CASSSYRTSGYNEQFF
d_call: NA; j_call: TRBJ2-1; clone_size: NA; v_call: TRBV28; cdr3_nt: TGTGCCACTCTCGCCATCAATGAGCAGTTCTTC; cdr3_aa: CATLAINEQFF
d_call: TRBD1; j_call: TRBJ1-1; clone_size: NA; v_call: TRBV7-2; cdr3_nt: TGTGCCAGCAGCGCCTACAGGGGTGACACTGAAGCTTTCTTT; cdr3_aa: CASSAYRGDTEAFF
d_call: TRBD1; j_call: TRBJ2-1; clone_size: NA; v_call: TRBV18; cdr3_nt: TGTGCCAGCTCGCCGGGACAGGCCGATGAGCAGTTCTTC; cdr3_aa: CASSPGQADEQFF
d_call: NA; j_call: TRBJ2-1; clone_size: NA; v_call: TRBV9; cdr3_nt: TGTGCCAGCGCGCGACTACTCAACCACGACAATGAGCAGTTCTTC; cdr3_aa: CASARLLNHDNEQFF
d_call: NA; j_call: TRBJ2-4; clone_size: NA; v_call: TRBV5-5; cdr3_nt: TGTGCCAGTGGCGAGGGGACCAAAAACATTCAGTACTTC; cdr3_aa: CASGEGTKNIQYF
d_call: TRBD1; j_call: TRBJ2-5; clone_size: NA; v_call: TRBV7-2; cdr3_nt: TGTGCCAGCAGCTCCGGACAGGGTTTTGAGACCCAGTACTTC; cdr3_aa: CASSSGQGFETQYF
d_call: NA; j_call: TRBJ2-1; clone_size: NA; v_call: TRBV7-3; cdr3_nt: TGTGCCAGCAGCTTGGGGGGGGCCCTGGCATACAATGAGCAGTTCTTC; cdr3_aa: CASSLGGALAYNEQFF
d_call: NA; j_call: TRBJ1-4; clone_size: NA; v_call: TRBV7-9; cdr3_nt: TGTGCCAGCAGCCCAAGACGGGAAGGGAATGAAAAACTGTTTTTT; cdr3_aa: CASSPRREGNEKLFF
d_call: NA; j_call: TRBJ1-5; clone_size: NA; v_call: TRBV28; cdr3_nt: TGTGCCACCAAAGGTGGAGCACACCCATATAGCAATCAGCCCCAGCATTTT; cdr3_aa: CATKGGAHPYSNQPQHF
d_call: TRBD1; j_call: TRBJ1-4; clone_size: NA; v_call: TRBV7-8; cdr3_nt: TGTGCCAGCAGCCCCGGAGGAGGGGGCTATCGGAGCGAAAAACTGTTTTTT; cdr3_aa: CASSPGGGGYRSEKLFF
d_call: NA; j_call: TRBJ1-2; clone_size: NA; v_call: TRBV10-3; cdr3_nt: TGTGTAAACCGCCTCGAGGATGAATATGGCTACACCTTC; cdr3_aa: CVNRLEDEYGYTF
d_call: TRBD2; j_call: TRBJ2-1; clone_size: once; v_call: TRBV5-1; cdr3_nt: TGCGCCAGCAGCTACATCACGGGGGGCTACAATGAGCAGTTCTTC; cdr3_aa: CASSYITGGYNEQFF
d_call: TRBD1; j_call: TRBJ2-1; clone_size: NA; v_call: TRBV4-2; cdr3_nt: TGTGCCAGCAGCCAAGTCGACAGGGGGGGCTACAATGAGCAGTTCTTC; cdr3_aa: CASSQVDRGGYNEQFF
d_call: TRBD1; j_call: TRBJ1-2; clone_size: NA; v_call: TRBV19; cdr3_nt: TGTGCCAGCACGGGACAGGGGTTGTACTACACCTTC; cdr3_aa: CASTGQGLYYTF
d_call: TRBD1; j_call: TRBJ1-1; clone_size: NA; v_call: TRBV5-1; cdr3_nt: TGCGCCAGCAGCTCACCACAGGGGGCTGCTGAAGCTTTCTTT; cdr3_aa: CASSSPQGAAEAFF
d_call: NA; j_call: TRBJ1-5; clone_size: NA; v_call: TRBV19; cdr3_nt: TGTGCCAGCAGGACCAGCAATCAGCCCCAGCATTTT; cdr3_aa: CASRTSNQPQHF
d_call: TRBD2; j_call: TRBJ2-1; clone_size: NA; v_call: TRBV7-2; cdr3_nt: TGTGCCAGCAGCCAGAGCGGGGGCCCTAACAATGAGCAGTTCTTC; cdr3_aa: CASSQSGGPNNEQFF
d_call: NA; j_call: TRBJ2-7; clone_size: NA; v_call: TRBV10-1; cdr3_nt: TGCGCCAGCAGTGGGCGGGACACTTCCTACGAGCAGTACTTC; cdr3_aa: CASSGRDTSYEQYF
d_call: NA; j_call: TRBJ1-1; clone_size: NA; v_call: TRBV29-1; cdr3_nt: TGCAGCGGGGCCTCTGGCACTGAAGCTTTCTTT; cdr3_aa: CSGASGTEAFF
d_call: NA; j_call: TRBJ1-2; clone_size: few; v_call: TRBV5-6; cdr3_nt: TGTGCCAGCAGCTTGGACCCGGACCCCTATTGGGATGGGTACACCTTC; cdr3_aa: CASSLDPDPYWDGYTF